These 13 T cell receptor beta chains came from one sample sequenced in a study of beta chain features in type 1 diabetes. No cognate antigen is known for these TCRs. Findings and limits, study-wide: Shorter TCRB CDR3s, moderately but significantly so, marked every one of the four CD4+ subsets in Type 1 diabetes patients.

Of the isolated RNA, all was reverse transcribed, and so the sequenced material was expressed TCRB transcripts. TCRdb's table, derived via immunoSEQ multiplex PCR, lists solely in-frame clones and lacks some. This sample has about 740,000 clones, with around an eighth found just once. Material for sequencing was naive CD4+ T cells from blood. These receptor sequences come from a young man with type 1 diabetes.

This clone was observed a handful of times. This chain joins TRBV7-9 and TRBJ1-5; D ambiguous. In germline, CDR1 is SEHNR, CDR2 FQNEAQ (reference sequence). The V and J ends lost 5 bases and 6 bases respectively, with 8 bases between them. This CDR3 is built from 12 residues. The CDR3 reads CASSTGSQPQHF. CDR3 nucleotide sequence: TGTGCCAGCAGCACGGGGAGTCAGCCCCAGCATTTT.

V gene TRBV5-1 combines with J gene TRBJ1-1, with a tentative D call TRBD1 (6 bases). Germline loops: CDR1 SGHRS, CDR2 YFSETQ. The CDR3 sequence is 19 residues long. The ends were cut back, 7 bases at V and 0 bases at J, with 28 bases in the middle. CDR3 amino acids: CASSPASRGGGSLNTEAFF. The DNA for the CDR3 is TGCGCCAGCTCCCCAGCTAGCAGGGGCGGAGGGAGTCTGAACACTGAAGCTTTCTTT.

V is TRBV9 and J is TRBJ2-1, with D unclear. The V end was cut by 5 bases, the J end by 6 bases, with 24 bases between. CDR1 and CDR2 from the germline V gene are SGDLS and YYNGEE. The CDR3 totals 17 residues. The DNA of the CDR3 is TGTGCCAGCAGACCTTACCCCACCCCCTCGACTGCCAATGAGCAGTTCTTC. It translates to CASRPYPTPSTANEQFF.

This clone was detected only a few times. CDR3 nucleotide sequence: TGCGCCAGCAGCCAAGATAGAGGGGGGGCGGATTGGACCCAGTACTTC. Translated: CASSQDRGGADWTQYF. The J gene is TRBJ2-5, the V gene TRBV4-1, with D perhaps TRBD2 (7 bases). CDR1 MGHRA and CDR2 YSYEKL come from the germline V gene. The ends were cut back, 0 bases at V and 7 bases at J, with 18 bases in the middle. The CDR3 runs 16 residues.

Details on this clone: The sample holds other DNA sequences that translate to the same CDR3. This rearrangement joins TRBV9 to TRBJ2-5; D tentatively fits TRBD1 or TRBD2 (5 bases each). The germline V gene has CDR1 SGDLS and CDR2 YYNGEE. The V gene lost 2 bases and the J gene lost 3 bases, with 5 bases spanning the gap. The CDR3 has 12 amino acids. CDR3 sequence (DNA): TGTGCCAGCAGCGTGGGGGAAGAGACCCAGTACTTC. Its protein is CASSVGEETQYF.

V gene TRBV13 combines with J gene TRBJ2-3, with 8 bases lining up with TRBD2. Germline V lookup: CDR1 PRHDT, CDR2 FYEKMQ (reference sequence). Trimming removed 1 base from V and 0 bases from J; junction bases left unmatched: 3. This CDR3 contains 16 residues. DNA of the CDR3: TGTGCCAGCAGCTTAGCAGCGGGGGTAAGCACAGATACGCAGTATTTT. It specifies CASSLAAGVSTDTQYF.

This clone was seen a handful of times. This chain links TRBV30 with TRBJ2-1; 7 nucleotides align to TRBD2. The length of the CDR3 is 15 residues. The germline gives CDR1 GTSNPN, CDR2 SVGIG (reference sequence). Germline trimming cut 0 bases from V and 5 bases from J; bases unmatched to any gene: 7. DNA of the CDR3: TGTGCCTGGAGTGTATATACTAGCGTAAACAATGAGCAGTTCTTC. This sequence encodes CAWSVYTSVNNEQFF.

This clone was recorded a few times. The chain recombines TRBV7-9 with TRBJ2-2; D possibly matches TRBD1 or TRBD2 (5 bases each). Trimming pared 5 bases from V and 7 bases from J, leaving 17 bases between. There are 15 residues in the CDR3. Germline V gene lookup returns CDR1 SEHNR and CDR2 FQNEAQ (reference sequence). The CDR3 reads CASSQGDRLSGELFF. The CDR3 DNA follows: TGTGCCAGCAGCCAAGGGGACCGACTGAGCGGGGAGCTGTTTTTT.

The chain is built from TRBV5-1 and TRBJ2-3; 8 nucleotides line up with TRBD1. After removal of 4 bases from V and 4 bases from J, the junction contained 8 bases not matched to a gene. Germline CDR1 SGHRS, CDR2 YFSETQ. The CDR3 is 15 residues long. CDR3 nucleotides: TGCGCCAGCAGCGAGGACAGGGTAAATTCAGATACGCAGTATTTT. This translates into CASSEDRVNSDTQYF.

V usage is TRBV28 and J usage is TRBJ2-5; D is possibly TRBD1 (5 bases). CDR1 and CDR2 (germline): MDHEN, SYDVKM. With 8 bases removed from V and 7 bases from J, the gap between germline ends came to 17 bases. The CDR3 runs to 13 residues. CDR3 nucleotides: TGTGCCAGCCTGGGGCCCACCCTCGGGACCCAGTACTTC. It is translated as CASLGPTLGTQYF.

V is TRBV27 and J is TRBJ1-1, with D perhaps matching TRBD1 (5 bases). The V end lost 0 bases, the J end lost 5 bases, and 10 bases lay between the germline ends. This CDR3 has 14 residues. Germline lookup yields CDR1 MNHEY and CDR2 SMNVEV (reference sequence). The CDR3 coding sequence is TGTGCCAGCAGTTTATCGCTGGGGCAGACTGAAGCTTTCTTT. Protein: CASSLSLGQTEAFF.

This CDR3 reads CASSATLGGVTDTQYF. The CDR3 DNA sequence: TGTGCCAGCAGTGCCACCTTGGGAGGGGTCACAGATACGCAGTATTTT. V and J are TRBV6-4 and TRBJ2-3, with TRBD2 matching 7 bases. Germline CDR1 MRHNA, CDR2 SNTAGT. Trimming at V came to 4 bases and at J to 2 bases, leaving 9 bases not matched to a gene. This CDR3 is built from 16 residues.

The chain combines TRBV5-4 with TRBJ2-1, with D perhaps given as TRBD1 or TRBD2 (5 bases each). With 1 base removed from V and 7 bases from J, the gap between germline ends came to 15 bases. Germline-derived CDR1 and CDR2 are SGHNT and YYREEE (reference sequence). CDR3 length: 15 amino acids. The CDR3 reads CASSLMTGAENEQFF. The CDR3 region has the DNA TGTGCCAGCAGCTTGATGACCGGGGCGGAAAATGAGCAGTTCTTC.